The sequence of this TCR beta chain was determined in a study of cytomegalovirus exposure and HLA in healthy donors. Turning to the study itself: There were 88 million or so unique TCRs (from HLA-typed donors) in an early data release.

The PCR was carried out with 60 Vbeta primers and 13 Jbeta primers. Measured with immunoSEQ multiplex PCR; TCRdb has only the in-frame clones, and not every one. This sample contains some 26,000 clones. The V and J ends lost 4 bases and 0 bases respectively, with 15 bases between them. Germline V gene data show CDR1 as MGHRA and CDR2 as YSYEKL. This CDR3 region has 16 residues. Sequenced: PBMCs. The gene calls are TRBV4-1 and TRBJ1-1, with D tentatively TRBD1 (5 bases). This TCR derives from a male donor in good health and CMV-seropositive. CDR3 region: CASSPDIRGMNTEAFF. For the CDR3, the DNA is TGCGCCAGCAGCCCGGACATACGTGGGATGAACACTGAAGCTTTCTTT.